These T cell receptor beta chains were read from a single sample in a study of T cells in localized non-small cell lung cancer. Only in-frame clones appear in the TCRdb table, and some are missing; sequencing was by immunoSEQ multiplex PCR. The repertoire includes about 15,000 clones, 85% to 90% of them detected once, and approximately 26% sits in the top ten. This sample comprised peripheral blood, obtained before any cancer treatment. Receptor source: a female donor aged 60 or older with stage I squamous cell lung carcinoma. Each CDR3 is given with its conserved first and last residue. Each record gives: clone size, J gene, D gene, V gene, CDR3 protein, CDR3 DNA. A D gene is named only where the DNA matches it firmly. Where a row states a size, it is once, few, many or the class of an expanded clone; other rows omit it.

>-|TRBJ2-3|-|TRBV19
CASSIGPRTDTQYF
TGTGCCAGTAGTATTGGCCCGCGCACAGATACGCAGTATTTT
>-|TRBJ2-4|TRBD1|TRBV11-2
CASSYSRDSDIQYF
TGTGCCAGCAGCTACTCCCGGGACAGCGACATTCAGTACTTC
>-|TRBJ2-1|TRBD2|TRBV9
CASSGSGTSGLDNEQFF
TGTGCCAGCAGCGGTTCCGGGACTAGCGGGTTAGACAATGAGCAGTTCTTC
>-|TRBJ2-2|-|TRBV4-3
CASSPWKAGQGSGELFF
TGCGCCAGCAGCCCATGGAAAGCGGGCCAGGGTTCCGGGGAGCTGTTTTTT
>-|TRBJ2-5|TRBD1|TRBV5-4
CASSFYGQAETQYF
TGTGCCAGCAGCTTCTACGGACAGGCGGAGACCCAGTACTTC
>few|TRBJ1-6|TRBD1|TRBV2
CASSSQGADSPLHF
TGTGCCAGCAGTAGCCAGGGGGCGGATTCACCCCTCCACTTT
>-|TRBJ2-2|TRBD2|TRBV11-1
CASREGLAETNTGELFF
TGTGCCAGCAGAGAAGGACTAGCTGAAACGAACACCGGGGAGCTGTTTTTT
>-|TRBJ1-3|-|TRBV6-5
CANIQGSSGNTIYF
TGTGCCAACATCCAGGGGAGCTCTGGAAACACCATATATTTT
>-|TRBJ2-7|TRBD1|TRBV2
CASSADRSSYEQYF
TGTGCCAGCAGTGCGGACAGGAGCTCCTACGAGCAGTACTTC
>-|TRBJ1-2|-|TRBV5-8
CASSLRREVYGYTF
TGTGCCAGCAGCTTGAGGCGGGAGGTCTATGGCTACACCTTC
>-|TRBJ1-4|-|TRBV28
CASSSPSTNEKLFF
TGTGCCAGCAGCTCGCCCTCAACTAATGAAAAACTGTTTTTT
>-|TRBJ2-7|TRBD2|TRBV7-9
CASSPRVAGGEYEQYF
TGTGCCAGCAGCCCCCGGGTAGCGGGAGGGGAATACGAGCAGTACTTC
>large|TRBJ2-2|-|TRBV7-9
CASSLSTGRTGELFF
TGTGCCAGCAGCTTATCGACAGGTCGCACCGGGGAGCTGTTTTTT
>-|TRBJ1-1|-|TRBV6-5
CASRHPRGNTEAFF
TGTGCCAGCAGACACCCCAGGGGGAACACTGAAGCTTTCTTT
>few|TRBJ2-7|TRBD2|TRBV27
CASSPRLAGLEQYF
TGTGCCAGCAGTCCCCGACTAGCGGGATTAGAGCAGTACTTC
>-|TRBJ2-2|TRBD1|TRBV18
CASSPDRVNTGELFF
TGTGCCAGCTCACCAGACAGGGTAAACACCGGGGAGCTGTTTTTT
>-|TRBJ2-1|-|TRBV6-1
CASSDRGDYNEQFF
TGTGCCAGCAGTGACAGGGGTGACTACAATGAGCAGTTCTTC
>-|TRBJ2-5|-|TRBV14
CASSQDPRGGQLQETQYF
TGTGCCAGCAGCCAAGATCCGAGGGGTGGACAGTTACAAGAGACCCAGTACTTC
>few|TRBJ1-2|-|TRBV2
CASSEVSGSYGYTF
TGTGCCAGCAGTGAAGTGTCAGGTAGCTATGGCTACACCTTC
>-|TRBJ1-5|-|TRBV10-3
CAISESGEHNQPQHF
TGTGCCATCAGTGAGTCTGGGGAGCACAATCAGCCCCAGCATTTT
>few|TRBJ2-6|TRBD1|TRBV28
CASSSPGGDRGFAGANVLTF
TGTGCCAGCAGTTCCCCGGGGGGGGACAGGGGGTTTGCTGGGGCCAACGTCCTGACTTTC
>-|TRBJ2-1|TRBD2|TRBV27
CASSPLTSGLYNEQFF
TGTGCCAGCAGTCCCTTGACTAGCGGGCTCTACAATGAGCAGTTCTTC
>-|TRBJ1-2|TRBD1|TRBV4-2
CASIDGTGESWGGNYGYTF
TGTGCCAGCATAGACGGGACAGGGGAATCGTGGGGAGGTAACTATGGCTACACCTTC
>-|TRBJ1-5|TRBD1|TRBV6-5
CASSYPGQDGQPQHF
TGTGCCAGCAGTTACCCTGGACAGGACGGTCAGCCCCAGCATTTT
>-|TRBJ2-5|-|TRBV25-1
CATSSGQGGGETQYF
TGTGCCACCAGCAGCGGACAGGGAGGGGGAGAGACCCAGTACTTC
>-|TRBJ1-1|TRBD1|TRBV5-1
CASSLGAGGTEAFF
TGCGCCAGCAGCTTGGGCGCAGGGGGCACTGAAGCTTTCTTT
>-|TRBJ1-3|TRBD1|TRBV5-1
CASSLQGDRNTIYF
TGCGCCAGCAGCTTGCAGGGGGACAGGAACACCATATATTTT
>-|TRBJ1-1|-|TRBV7-9
CASSPGRNTEAFF
TGTGCCAGCAGCCCAGGGCGGAACACTGAAGCTTTCTTT
>few|TRBJ2-1|-|TRBV10-3
CAISGDSNNEQFF
TGTGCCATCAGTGGGGATTCAAACAATGAGCAGTTCTTC
>-|TRBJ2-7|-|TRBV5-8
CASSYGYSYEQYF
TGTGCCAGCAGTTACGGATACTCCTACGAGCAGTACTTC
>-|TRBJ2-3|-|TRBV7-9
CASSLGPHRSTSTDTQYF
TGTGCCAGCAGCTTAGGCCCTCACCGAAGCACTAGCACAGATACGCAGTATTTT
>-|TRBJ2-6|-|TRBV7-9
CASSPRANVLTF
TGTGCCAGCAGCCCCCGAGCCAACGTCCTGACTTTC
>-|TRBJ1-3|TRBD1|TRBV7-2
CASSLDRGSGNTIYF
TGTGCCAGCAGCTTAGACAGGGGGTCTGGAAACACCATATATTTT
>once|TRBJ1-5|-|TRBV19
CASSIASYSNQPQHF
TGTGCCAGTAGTATAGCATCTTATAGCAATCAGCCCCAGCATTTT
>few|TRBJ2-2|-|TRBV5-1
CASSMSTAETGELFF
TGCGCCAGCAGCATGTCGACCGCCGAGACCGGGGAGCTGTTTTTT
>-|TRBJ1-1|-|TRBV20-1
CSVIGGTEAFF
TGCAGTGTTATTGGTGGCACTGAAGCTTTCTTT
>-|TRBJ1-2|-|TRBV19
CASQERRVYREWGYTF
TGTGCCAGTCAGGAAAGGAGAGTCTACCGGGAGTGGGGCTACACCTTC
>medium-sized|TRBJ1-1|-|TRBV30
CAWSSLGGGGTEAFF
TGTGCCTGGAGTTCCCTAGGAGGGGGTGGCACTGAAGCTTTCTTT
>-|TRBJ2-1|-|TRBV29-1
CSVEGRGFYNEQFF
TGCAGCGTAGAAGGACGGGGGTTCTACAATGAGCAGTTCTTC
>-|TRBJ1-5|-|TRBV15
CATSRKGNQPQHF
TGTGCCACCAGCAGAAAGGGGAATCAGCCCCAGCATTTT
>-|TRBJ2-7|TRBD1|TRBV5-1
CASSLQTGDYEQYF
TGCGCCAGCAGCCTACAGACAGGGGACTACGAGCAGTACTTC
>-|TRBJ2-7|TRBD2|TRBV7-9
CASSPGLAGAREQYF
TGTGCCAGCAGCCCAGGACTAGCGGGAGCTCGGGAGCAGTACTTC
>once|TRBJ2-1|TRBD2|TRBV7-2
CASSLAGTSGPNEQFF
TGTGCCAGCAGCTTAGCCGGGACTAGCGGCCCCAATGAGCAGTTCTTC
>few|TRBJ1-2|-|TRBV6-5
CASSYYGTPGVYGYTF
TGTGCCAGCAGTTACTACGGGACACCTGGCGTCTATGGCTACACCTTC
>-|TRBJ1-5|-|TRBV19
CASSIDRGNQPQHF
TGTGCCAGTAGTATAGATCGAGGCAATCAGCCCCAGCATTTT
>-|TRBJ2-1|-|TRBV30
CAWRPRDRWVF
TGTGCCTGGAGACCCCGGGACCGGTGGGTCTTC
>-|TRBJ1-1|-|TRBV7-9
CASSLLGGKVNTEAFF
TGTGCCAGCAGCTTATTAGGGGGAAAGGTGAACACTGAAGCTTTCTTT
>once|TRBJ2-7|-|TRBV5-6
CASSLLRDEQYF
TGTGCCAGCAGCTTGCTCCGGGATGAGCAGTACTTC
>few|TRBJ2-5|TRBD1|TRBV19
CASRDRGQETQYF
TGTGCCAGTAGAGACAGGGGACAAGAGACCCAGTACTTC